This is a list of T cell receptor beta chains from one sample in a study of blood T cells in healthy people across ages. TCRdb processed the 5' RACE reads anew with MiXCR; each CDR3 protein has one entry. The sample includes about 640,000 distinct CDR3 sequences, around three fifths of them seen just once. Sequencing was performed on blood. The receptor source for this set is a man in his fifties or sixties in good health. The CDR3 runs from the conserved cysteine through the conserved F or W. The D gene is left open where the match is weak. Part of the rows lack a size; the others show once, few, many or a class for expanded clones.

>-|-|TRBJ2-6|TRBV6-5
TGTGCCAGCAGTCCCACTCGTCGCTCTGGGGCCAACGTCCTGACTTTC
CASSPTRRSGANVLTF
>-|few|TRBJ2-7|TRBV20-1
TGCAGTGCCGGAGGCCTGGCCAACTCCTACGAGCAGTACTTC
CSAGGLANSYEQYF
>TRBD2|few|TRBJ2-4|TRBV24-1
TGTGCCACCAGTGGCGGGGGGGGAACCAAAAACATTCAGTACTTC
CATSGGGGTKNIQYF
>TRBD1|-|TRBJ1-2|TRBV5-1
TGCGCCAGCAGCTCTCAAGGACAGGACTATGGCTACACCTTC
CASSSQGQDYGYTF
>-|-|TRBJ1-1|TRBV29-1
TGCAGCGTTGAAGCCCGGACAGTGAACACTGAAGCTTTCTTT
CSVEARTVNTEAFF
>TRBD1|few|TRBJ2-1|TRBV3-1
TGTGCCAGCAGCCAAGGCCCCCCAGGACAGGGGAGGTACAATGAGCAGTTCTTC
CASSQGPPGQGRYNEQFF
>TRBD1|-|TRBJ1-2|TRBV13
TGTGCCAGCAGCCAGAACAGGGGGCGCCAATATGGCTACACCTTC
CASSQNRGRQYGYTF
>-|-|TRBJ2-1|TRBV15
TGTGCCACCAGCAGTGGCAGGAGCTCCTACAATGAGCAGTTCTTC
CATSSGRSSYNEQFF
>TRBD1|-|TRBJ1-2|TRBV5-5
TGTGCCAGCATTCGGTGGGGGACAGGGAATAGTTATGGCTACACCTTC
CASIRWGTGNSYGYTF
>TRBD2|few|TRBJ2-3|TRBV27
TGTGCCAGCAGTTTATCGGGACTAGCGGGGTACTCAGATACGCAGTATTTT
CASSLSGLAGYSDTQYF
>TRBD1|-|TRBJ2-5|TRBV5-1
TGCGCCAGCAGCCCCACAACAGGGGTCCGAGAGACCCAGTACTTC
CASSPTTGVRETQYF
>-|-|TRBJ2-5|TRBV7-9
TGTGCCAGCAGCTTCAGCGCTACCCCAGAGACCCAGTACTTC
CASSFSATPETQYF
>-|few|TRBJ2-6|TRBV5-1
TGCGCCAGCAGCTTGGACGGGAGACAGGGTTCTGGGGCCAACGTCCTGACTTTC
CASSLDGRQGSGANVLTF
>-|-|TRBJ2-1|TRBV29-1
TGCAGCGTTGGAACAGGAACTTCGTTAAATGAGCAGTTCTTC
CSVGTGTSLNEQFF
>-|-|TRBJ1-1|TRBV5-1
TGCGCCAGCAGAAGATCTTCTGAAGCTTTCTTT
CASRRSSEAFF
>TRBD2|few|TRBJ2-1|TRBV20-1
TGCAGTGCTAGATCTAGCGGGGGGACGAATGAGCAGTTCTTC
CSARSSGGTNEQFF
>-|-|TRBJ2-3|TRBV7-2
TGTGCCAGCAGCCTTCGCTACGAAGGCACGCAGTATTTT
CASSLRYEGTQYF
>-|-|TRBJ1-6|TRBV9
TGTGCCAGCAGCACCGAGAGGTCAGGGCGGTCACCCCTCCACTTT
CASSTERSGRSPLHF
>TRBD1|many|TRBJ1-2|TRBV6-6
TGTTCGTCCGGGGACAGGGTGGACTATGGCTACACCTTC
CSSGDRVDYGYTF
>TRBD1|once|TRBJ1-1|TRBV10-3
TGTGCCATCTCAGGGGGCCTGAACACTGAAGCTTTCTTT
CAISGGLNTEAFF
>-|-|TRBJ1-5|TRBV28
TGTGCCAGCACCACTTGGACGATGAGCCGCCAGCCCCAGCATTTT
CASTTWTMSRQPQHF
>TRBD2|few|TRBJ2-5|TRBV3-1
TGTGCCAGCAGCCAAGGCGGATCAGCGGGGTTTCGGGAGACCCAGTACTTC
CASSQGGSAGFRETQYF
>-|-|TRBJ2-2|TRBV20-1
TGCAGTGCTAGAGATCCCTCTTTTGGCACCGGGGAGCTGTTTTTT
CSARDPSFGTGELFF
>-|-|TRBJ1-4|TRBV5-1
TGCGCCAGCAGCTTGCGTACAGGGTCTAGCGAAAAACTGTTTTTT
CASSLRTGSSEKLFF
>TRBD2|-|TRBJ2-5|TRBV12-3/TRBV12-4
TGTGCCAGCAGTACTTTAGCGGGGCGAGAGATCCAGTACTTC
CASSTLAGREIQYF
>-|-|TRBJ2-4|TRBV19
TGTGCCAGTAGTATTCCGACAGTAGTAGCCAAAAACATTCAGTACTTC
CASSIPTVVAKNIQYF
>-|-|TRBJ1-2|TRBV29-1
TGCAGCGCCGGGAACGGAAACTATGGCTACACCTTC
CSAGNGNYGYTF
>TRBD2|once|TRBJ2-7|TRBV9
TGTGCCAGCAATGGCGGGGGGGCCGGCGAGCAGTACTTC
CASNGGGAGEQYF
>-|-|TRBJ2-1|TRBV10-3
TGTGCCATCAACCCTCGCTCAGGGAACAATGAGCAGTTCTTC
CAINPRSGNNEQFF
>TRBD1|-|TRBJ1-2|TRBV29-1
TGCAGCGTTGATCGAGTCTCGGGGACAGACACGGCAGGCTACACCTTC
CSVDRVSGTDTAGYTF
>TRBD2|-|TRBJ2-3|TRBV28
TGTGCCAGCATCGGGGGGGCCGCAGATACGCAGTATTTT
CASIGGAADTQYF
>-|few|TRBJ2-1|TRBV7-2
TGTGCCAGCAGCCGGACTACTCTCAATGAGCAGTTCTTC
CASSRTTLNEQFF
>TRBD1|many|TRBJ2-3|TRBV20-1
TGCAGTGCTGCCCAGGGGGCTGAGGGTACGCAGTATTTT
CSAAQGAEGTQYF
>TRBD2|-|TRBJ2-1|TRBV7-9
TGTGCCAGCAGCTTACGGGGCGGGGGGGCCACCAATGAGCAGTTCTTC
CASSLRGGGATNEQFF
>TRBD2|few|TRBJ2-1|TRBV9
TGTGCCAGCAGCGTAACCCTGACTAGCGGGGGGCACAATGAGCAGTTCTTC
CASSVTLTSGGHNEQFF
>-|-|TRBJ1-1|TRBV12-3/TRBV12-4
TGTGCCAGCGGCCTCAATTCTAACACTGAAGCTTTCTTT
CASGLNSNTEAFF